These T cell receptor beta chains were read from a single sample in a study of blood T cell repertoires in COVID-19. TCRdb's table, derived via immunoSEQ multiplex PCR, lists solely in-frame clones and lacks some. In the table there are 200,000 to 250,000 clones, about four fifths of which are singletons. Material: PBMCs or T cells enriched from blood (not recorded which). Source of these receptors: a man aged 55-75 years who had recovered from COVID-19. Both conserved end residues are part of each CDR3. A D gene is named only where the DNA matches it firmly. Clone size appears in some rows only: once, few, many, or a class for an expanded clone.

len | j_gene | abundance | v_gene | d_gene | CDR3aa | CDR3nt
16 | TRBJ1-2 | . | TRBV5-8 | . | CASSLVPEPGSYGYTF | TGTGCCAGCAGCTTGGTCCCGGAGCCGGGATCCTATGGCTACACCTTC
15 | TRBJ2-1 | . | TRBV5-8 | . | CASSLASGPYNEQFF | TGTGCCAGCAGCTTGGCGTCAGGGCCGTACAATGAGCAGTTCTTC
13 | TRBJ2-5 | . | TRBV3-1/TRBV3-2 | TRBD2 | CASSRRGEETQYF | TGTGCCAGCAGCCGGCGGGGGGAAGAGACCCAGTACTTC
13 | TRBJ2-5 | . | TRBV5-5 | . | CASSRTGEETQYF | TGTGCCAGCAGCAGGACGGGGGAAGAGACCCAGTACTTC
16 | TRBJ2-2 | once | TRBV11-1 | TRBD1 | CASSLMGQVITGELFF | TGTGCCAGCAGCTTAATGGGACAGGTTATCACCGGGGAGCTGTTTTTT
14 | TRBJ1-1 | . | TRBV18 | TRBD1 | CASSRDRENTEAFF | TGTGCCAGCTCAAGGGACAGGGAGAACACTGAAGCTTTCTTT
14 | TRBJ2-1 | . | TRBV5-6 | . | CASSLGGRGREQFF | TGTGCCAGCAGCCTGGGGGGGCGCGGTCGTGAGCAGTTCTTC
13 | TRBJ2-5 | . | TRBV6-5 | TRBD1 | CASSLDREQTQYF | TGTGCCAGCAGTTTGGACAGGGAGCAGACCCAGTACTTC
15 | TRBJ1-1 | . | TRBV6-1 | TRBD1 | CASSEGQGWDAEAFF | TGTGCCAGCAGTGAGGGACAGGGGTGGGACGCTGAAGCTTTCTTT
15 | TRBJ2-7 | few | TRBV9 | TRBD1 | CASSGRDSMAYEQYF | TGTGCCAGCAGCGGTCGGGACAGCATGGCCTACGAGCAGTACTTC
16 | TRBJ2-5 | . | TRBV10-3 | TRBD1 | CAISHLGTGYQETQYF | TGTGCCATCAGTCACTTGGGGACAGGGTACCAAGAGACCCAGTACTTC
14 | TRBJ1-5 | . | TRBV6-5 | . | CASRGTGGNQPQHF | TGTGCCAGCAGGGGGACGGGGGGAAATCAGCCCCAGCATTTT
14 | TRBJ1-2 | . | TRBV7-2 | TRBD1 | CASSPRDRTYGYTF | TGTGCCAGCAGCCCTAGGGACAGGACCTATGGCTACACCTTC
13 | TRBJ1-1 | . | TRBV29-1 | . | CSVEEPRGSEAFF | TGCAGCGTTGAAGAGCCCCGAGGGTCTGAAGCTTTCTTT
15 | TRBJ1-2 | . | TRBV30 | . | CAWSEESSRAYGYTF | TGTGCCTGGAGTGAAGAATCCTCGAGGGCCTATGGCTACACCTTC
15 | TRBJ2-3 | . | TRBV19 | TRBD1 | CASSIEDRVTDTQYF | TGTGCCAGTAGTATAGAGGACAGGGTTACAGATACGCAGTATTTT
13 | TRBJ1-5 | . | TRBV6-5 | . | CAASSGENQPQHF | TGTGCCGCATCCTCCGGGGAAAATCAGCCCCAGCATTTT
16 | TRBJ1-2 | once | TRBV4-3 | TRBD1 | CASSQGDRVLGYGYTF | TGCGCCAGCAGCCAAGGGGACAGGGTTCTTGGCTATGGCTACACCTTC